The rows below give T cell receptor beta chains drawn from one sample of a study of blood T cell repertoires in COVID-19. TCRdb's table, derived via immunoSEQ multiplex PCR, lists solely in-frame clones and lacks some. The table lists about 350,000 clones, around nine tenths of them singletons. Source material: PBMCs or T cells enriched from blood (not recorded which). The receptors stem from a woman younger than 45 who had been exposed to COVID-19. Each CDR3 is given with its conserved first and last residue. The order of the fields is CDR3 DNA, CDR3 protein, CDR3 length, clone size, V gene, J gene, D gene. D genes are given only for firm matches. The size field is filled for only some rows; it gives once, few, many or a size class.

CDR3nt: TGTGCCAGCAGTACACTAGCGGGAGTCGTAGATACGCAGTATTTT
CDR3aa: CASSTLAGVVDTQYF
len: 15
abundance: .
v_gene: TRBV28
j_gene: TRBJ2-3
d_gene: TRBD2

CDR3nt: TGTGCCAGCTCACCACCGGGACTGGCCGACAATGAGCAGTTCTTC
CDR3aa: CASSPPGLADNEQFF
len: 15
abundance: .
v_gene: TRBV18
j_gene: TRBJ2-1
d_gene: .

CDR3nt: TGTGCCAGCAGTCTGGACAGCACTAGCACAGATACGCAGTATTTT
CDR3aa: CASSLDSTSTDTQYF
len: 15
abundance: .
v_gene: TRBV6-5
j_gene: TRBJ2-3
d_gene: .

CDR3nt: TGTGCCAGCAGTTCCGACTTCTACGAGCAGTACTTC
CDR3aa: CASSSDFYEQYF
len: 12
abundance: .
v_gene: TRBV6-5
j_gene: TRBJ2-7
d_gene: .

CDR3nt: TGCAGCGCCCAATTAAGTACAGGGGATGGCTACACCTTC
CDR3aa: CSAQLSTGDGYTF
len: 13
abundance: .
v_gene: TRBV29-1
j_gene: TRBJ1-2
d_gene: TRBD1

CDR3nt: TGTGCCAGCAGTGACGGGACAGTTGGGCCCCAGCATTTT
CDR3aa: CASSDGTVGPQHF
len: 13
abundance: once
v_gene: TRBV28
j_gene: TRBJ1-5
d_gene: TRBD1

CDR3nt: TGTGCCACCAGCAGACTTGACAGGGGGCGCCGGGACACCGGGGAGCTGTTTTTT
CDR3aa: CATSRLDRGRRDTGELFF
len: 18
abundance: .
v_gene: TRBV15
j_gene: TRBJ2-2
d_gene: TRBD1

CDR3nt: TGTGCCAGTAGTACGGGAGTCTCTGGGTTCGTAGCTTTCTTT
CDR3aa: CASSTGVSGFVAFF
len: 14
abundance: few
v_gene: TRBV19
j_gene: TRBJ1-1
d_gene: .

CDR3nt: TGTGCCAGCAGTGAAGCTACAGGGGGCCAGCCCCAGCATTTT
CDR3aa: CASSEATGGQPQHF
len: 14
abundance: few
v_gene: TRBV6-1
j_gene: TRBJ1-5
d_gene: TRBD1

CDR3nt: TGCAGCGTTGAGGGCCAGGCTAACTATGGCTACACCTTC
CDR3aa: CSVEGQANYGYTF
len: 13
abundance: .
v_gene: TRBV29-1
j_gene: TRBJ1-2
d_gene: .

CDR3nt: TGTGCCAGCAGCATGTTCGACAGGTACAACTACGAGCAGTACTTC
CDR3aa: CASSMFDRYNYEQYF
len: 15
abundance: .
v_gene: TRBV5-6
j_gene: TRBJ2-7
d_gene: .

CDR3nt: TGTGCCAGCAGTCTAGCGGGACCCTCCTACGAGCAGTACTTC
CDR3aa: CASSLAGPSYEQYF
len: 14
abundance: .
v_gene: TRBV6-5
j_gene: TRBJ2-7
d_gene: TRBD2

CDR3nt: TGTGCCAGCAGCCGGACAGGGAAGTACGAGCAGTACTTC
CDR3aa: CASSRTGKYEQYF
len: 13
abundance: once
v_gene: TRBV7-9
j_gene: TRBJ2-7
d_gene: TRBD1

CDR3nt: TGCAGCGTTGAAGAGGCAGGGGGGCAGCCCCAGCATTTT
CDR3aa: CSVEEAGGQPQHF
len: 13
abundance: .
v_gene: TRBV29-1
j_gene: TRBJ1-5
d_gene: TRBD1

CDR3nt: TGTGCCAGCAGTGAACCGGGACAGGTCAATTCACCCCTCCACTTT
CDR3aa: CASSEPGQVNSPLHF
len: 15
abundance: few
v_gene: TRBV25-1
j_gene: TRBJ1-6
d_gene: TRBD1

CDR3nt: TGTGCCAGCAGCTTGCGGACTGCTGGAAACACCATATATTTT
CDR3aa: CASSLRTAGNTIYF
len: 14
abundance: .
v_gene: TRBV5-6
j_gene: TRBJ1-3
d_gene: .

CDR3nt: TGTGCTAGTGGTCTGCCCGGGGCAGGGGGGCCTTACGAGCAGTACTTC
CDR3aa: CASGLPGAGGPYEQYF
len: 16
abundance: .
v_gene: TRBV12-5
j_gene: TRBJ2-7
d_gene: .

CDR3nt: TGTGCCAGCACCGACGGGGGATGGCAGCCCCAGCATTTT
CDR3aa: CASTDGGWQPQHF
len: 13
abundance: .
v_gene: TRBV5-8
j_gene: TRBJ1-5
d_gene: .

CDR3nt: TGTGCCAGCAGTCGCGGTGGGGGGGGGACCCAGTACTTC
CDR3aa: CASSRGGGGTQYF
len: 13
abundance: .
v_gene: TRBV28
j_gene: TRBJ2-5
d_gene: TRBD2

CDR3nt: TGCGCCAGCAGTCAATCACACTATCAGGGGCCTGAGCAGTTCTTC
CDR3aa: CASSQSHYQGPEQFF
len: 15
abundance: .
v_gene: TRBV23-1
j_gene: TRBJ2-1
d_gene: .

CDR3nt: TGTGCCAGCAGTGAAGTCTACAGGGATGCCTACGAGCAGTACTTC
CDR3aa: CASSEVYRDAYEQYF
len: 15
abundance: .
v_gene: TRBV2
j_gene: TRBJ2-7
d_gene: .

CDR3nt: TGTGCCAGCAGCCCACGACAGCGAAACACCATATATTTT
CDR3aa: CASSPRQRNTIYF
len: 13
abundance: few
v_gene: TRBV11-1
j_gene: TRBJ1-3
d_gene: .

CDR3nt: TGTGCCAGCTCACCATCGCTCAAGGAGTCCTACGAGCAGTACTTC
CDR3aa: CASSPSLKESYEQYF
len: 15
abundance: .
v_gene: TRBV18
j_gene: TRBJ2-7
d_gene: .

CDR3nt: TGTGCCAGCAGCTTAGGGGTGGGACAGGGATATCAGCAGTACTTC
CDR3aa: CASSLGVGQGYQQYF
len: 15
abundance: .
v_gene: TRBV7-3
j_gene: TRBJ2-7
d_gene: TRBD1

CDR3nt: TGTGCCAGCAGTGAACACGGGAGGCGCTCCTACAATGAGCAGTTCTTC
CDR3aa: CASSEHGRRSYNEQFF
len: 16
abundance: .
v_gene: TRBV6-1
j_gene: TRBJ2-1
d_gene: TRBD2

CDR3nt: TGTGCCAGCTCACCTGGTTCGGGTATCTATGGCTACACCTTC
CDR3aa: CASSPGSGIYGYTF
len: 14
abundance: .
v_gene: TRBV18
j_gene: TRBJ1-2
d_gene: .

CDR3nt: TGTGCCAGCAGCTCCCCCGGGACAGGATACTCTGGGGCCAACGTCCTGACTTTC
CDR3aa: CASSSPGTGYSGANVLTF
len: 18
abundance: .
v_gene: TRBV11-3
j_gene: TRBJ2-6
d_gene: TRBD1

CDR3nt: TGTGCCAGCAGCTTAAGTGTGGCGGGAGAATTCTACAATGAGCAGTTCTTC
CDR3aa: CASSLSVAGEFYNEQFF
len: 17
abundance: .
v_gene: TRBV11-2
j_gene: TRBJ2-1
d_gene: TRBD2

CDR3nt: TGTGCCAGCAGGGGACAGGGGGCCAATGAGCAGTTCTTC
CDR3aa: CASRGQGANEQFF
len: 13
abundance: .
v_gene: TRBV6-5
j_gene: TRBJ2-1
d_gene: TRBD1

CDR3nt: TGCGCCAGCAGCCCAGGGACAGGGTTTGACCAAGAGACCCAGTACTTC
CDR3aa: CASSPGTGFDQETQYF
len: 16
abundance: .
v_gene: TRBV5-1
j_gene: TRBJ2-5
d_gene: TRBD1

CDR3nt: TGTGCCAGCACGGGCAGGGTATCGGTTTTAAGGAATCAGCCCCAGCATTTT
CDR3aa: CASTGRVSVLRNQPQHF
len: 17
abundance: .
v_gene: TRBV2
j_gene: TRBJ1-5
d_gene: .

CDR3nt: TGTGCCAGCAGTTTTTATAGCGGGAGGAGGAATGAGCAGTTCTTC
CDR3aa: CASSFYSGRRNEQFF
len: 15
abundance: .
v_gene: TRBV28
j_gene: TRBJ2-1
d_gene: TRBD2

CDR3nt: TGTGCCAGCAGCCAGAGGCGGATTGGAGACATTCAGTACTTC
CDR3aa: CASSQRRIGDIQYF
len: 14
abundance: .
v_gene: TRBV3-1/TRBV3-2
j_gene: TRBJ2-4
d_gene: .

CDR3nt: TGTGCCAGCAGCTTAGGGCATCTGGGACAGTTCGACGAGCAGTACTTC
CDR3aa: CASSLGHLGQFDEQYF
len: 16
abundance: .
v_gene: TRBV7-3
j_gene: TRBJ2-7
d_gene: TRBD1